A single sample gave rise to the 9 T cell receptor beta chains below, sequenced in a study of early stage breast cancer tumors. TCRdb keeps only in-frame clones here, not all; method: immunoSEQ multiplex PCR. The top ten hold around 3.7% of the sample, which has about 63,000 clones, about 80% seen once. The material sequenced was blood. These receptors were collected from a person under 45 with breast cancer.

This clone was observed once. The V and J genes are TRBV6-5 and TRBJ2-7, with TRBD1 matching 10 bases. Germline trimming cut 4 bases from V and 1 base from J; bases unmatched to any gene: 4. Germline-derived CDR1 and CDR2 are MNHEY and SVGAGI. CDR3 size: 15 residues. CDR3 region: CASSFGDRGSYEQYF. The CDR3 DNA reads as TGTGCCAGCAGTTTCGGGGACAGGGGATCCTACGAGCAGTACTTC.

This clone occurred a few times. The chain joins TRBV11-2 to TRBJ1-2; TRBD1 matches at 9 bases. J gave up 5 bases and V 5 bases, and 6 bases lay outside the gene matches. The CDR3 sequence is 14 residues long. The germline V gene encodes CDR1 SGHAT and CDR2 FQNNGV. CDR3: CASSATGGEYGYTF. The CDR3 DNA is TGTGCCAGCAGCGCTACAGGGGGCGAATATGGCTACACCTTC.

The rearrangement links TRBV5-1 to TRBJ2-1, with TRBD2 matching over 7 bases. Trimming cost V 5 bases and J 2 bases; bases outside gene matches: 10. Germline assignment: CDR1 SGHRS and CDR2 YFSETQ. The length of the CDR3 is 16 residues. The DNA for the CDR3 is TGCGCCAGCAGATTCACCTCGAGCGGGACCTACAATGAGCAGTTCTTC. Residues: CASRFTSSGTYNEQFF. The whole variable domain, remainder taken from reference TRBV5-1 and TRBJ2-1, is KAGVTQTPRYLIKTRGQQVTLSCSPISGHRSVSWYQQTPGQGLQFLFEYFSETQRNKGNFPGRFSGRQFSNSRSEMNVSTLELGDSALYLCASRFTSSGTYNEQFFGPGTRLTVL.

The chain uses TRBV11-3 and TRBJ2-1; TRBD2 matches at 9 bases. Germline V gene data show CDR1 as SGHNT and CDR2 as YENEEA. The CDR3 runs to 15 residues. V gave up 5 bases and J gave up 12 bases; unmatched junction bases: 14. The CDR3 DNA reads as TGTGCCAGCAGCCTTAGCGGGAGTTACCCATTCAGGCAGTTCTTC. This sequence encodes CASSLSGSYPFRQFF.

The chain links TRBV7-9 to TRBJ2-7; TRBD2 is a possible D gene (6 bases). This CDR3 contains 14 residues. Germline CDR1 reads SEHNR; CDR2 reads FQNEAQ (reference sequence). Trimming removed 7 bases from V and 2 bases from J, with 15 bases in between. The CDR3 bases are TGTGCCAGCACCGGGACTGGATCTACCTACGAGCAGTACTTC. Its protein is CASTGTGSTYEQYF.

The V call is TRBV7-8, the J call TRBJ2-7; TRBD2 matches at 8 bases. V shed 1 base and J 0 bases; nucleotides not matched to a gene: 20. The CDR3 runs 21 residues. CDR1 is SGHVS and CDR2 is FQNEAQ in the germline V gene. This CDR3 is CASSLGQPQVREGLISYEQYF. The CDR3 nucleotides are TGTGCCAGCAGCTTAGGTCAGCCTCAGGTACGGGAGGGCCTGATCTCCTACGAGCAGTACTTC.

V and J are TRBV9 and TRBJ2-5; 8 nucleotides match TRBD2. This CDR3 comprises 14 residues. Germline values: CDR1 SGDLS, CDR2 YYNGEE. V shed 4 bases and J 7 bases; nucleotides not matched to a gene: 9. This CDR3 reads CASSPGGELGTQYF. DNA of the CDR3: TGTGCCAGCAGCCCCGGGGGGGAGCTCGGGACCCAGTACTTC.

The chain recombines TRBV6-5 with TRBJ1-1; 9 bases agree with TRBD1. The ends lost 2 bases at V and 4 bases at J; junction bases unmatched: 2. CDR3 size: 14 residues. Per germline, CDR1 MNHEY and CDR2 SVGAGI. CDR3 amino acids: CASSYRTGVTEAFF. Written as DNA, the CDR3 is TGTGCCAGCAGTTACCGGACAGGGGTCACTGAAGCTTTCTTT.

This chain connects TRBV7-2 to TRBJ2-2; D is uncertain. The CDR3 consists of 13 residues. Germline lookup yields CDR1 SGHTA and CDR2 FQGNSA. Trimming left V 5 bases short and J 0 bases short, with 4 bases between. This CDR3 is CASSGANTGELFF. The CDR3 bases are TGTGCCAGCAGCGGAGCGAACACCGGGGAGCTGTTTTTT.